These T cell receptor beta chains were read from a single sample in a study of T-cell reconstitution after alpha-beta-depleted transplantation in children. TCRdb called the PCR reads again in MiXCR, with one record for every CDR3 protein. In the table there are under 450,000 distinct CDR3 sequences, about an eighth of which are singletons. Sequenced here: PBMCs, sampled from the stem cell graft. Receptor source: a human donor who donated a stem cell graft to a child with Fanconi anemia. Both conserved end residues are part of each CDR3. Each record gives: J gene, D gene, V gene, clone size, CDR3 DNA, CDR3 protein. D genes are given only for firm matches. Size values are once, few and many counts, or a class for expanded clones, and some rows have none.

>TRBJ1-5|-|TRBV12-3/TRBV12-4|few
TGTGCCAGCAGTTTAGGGTCACAGGTTGGTAGCAATCAGCCCCAGCATTTT
CASSLGSQVGSNQPQHF
>TRBJ1-2|-|TRBV5-1|few
TGCGCCAGCAGCCCCCCGGGCTCGGCTAACTATGGCTACACCTTC
CASSPPGSANYGYTF
>TRBJ1-5|TRBD1|TRBV4-2|few
TGTGCCAGCAGCCAAGATGGCACAGGGGTTTACAATCAGCCCCAGCATTTT
CASSQDGTGVYNQPQHF
>TRBJ2-1|-|TRBV29-1|few
TGCAGCGTTGAAAGGGTCAATGAGCAGTTCTTC
CSVERVNEQFF
>TRBJ2-2|-|TRBV7-9|once
TGTGCCAGCAGCCCTCGACAACCAGCAAAGGGCACCGGGGAGCTGTTTTTT
CASSPRQPAKGTGELFF
>TRBJ2-3|TRBD2|TRBV7-2|many
TGTGCCAGCAGTGTAGGGACTATCACCACAGATACGCAGTATTTT
CASSVGTITTDTQYF
>TRBJ2-1|-|TRBV29-1|many
TGCAGCGTTGAAACAGGGCGCCACAATGAGCAGTTCTTC
CSVETGRHNEQFF
>TRBJ2-7|-|TRBV11-2|-
TGTGCCAGCAGCTTAGATCCGGGGGCGAAAAACTACGAGCAGTACTTC
CASSLDPGAKNYEQYF
>TRBJ2-3|-|TRBV24-1|many
TGTGCCACCAGTGAGGTGGCCGGGACAGATACGCAGTATTTT
CATSEVAGTDTQYF
>TRBJ2-7|-|TRBV7-6|few
TGTGCCAGCAGCTTAGGAATGGACGAGCAGTACTTC
CASSLGMDEQYF
>TRBJ1-5|-|TRBV15|few
TGTGCCACCAGCAGAGATTACGCTCGGAGCCCCAATCAGCCCCAGCATTTT
CATSRDYARSPNQPQHF
>TRBJ2-3|TRBD1|TRBV5-4|few
TGTGCCAGCAGCTCCCGCGACAGGGGGCGTTCTCCTAAGCAGTATTTT
CASSSRDRGRSPKQYF
>TRBJ2-3|TRBD1|TRBV18|-
TGTGCCAGCTCGCGCGGGACAGGGGTAGGAGGCACAGATACGCAGTATTTT
CASSRGTGVGGTDTQYF
>TRBJ2-5|TRBD1|TRBV4-3|many
TGCGCCAGCAGCCAGGGACAGCAAGAGACCCAGTACTTC
CASSQGQQETQYF
>TRBJ1-1|-|TRBV28|few
TGTGCCAGCAGTCGCTCGGGGGAATTGACGAACACTGAAGCTTTCTTT
CASSRSGELTNTEAFF
>TRBJ1-2|-|TRBV12-3/TRBV12-4|few
TGTGCCAGCAGTCCGGGGGTAGACGGCTATGGCTACACCTTC
CASSPGVDGYGYTF
>TRBJ1-1|-|TRBV28|many
TGTGCCAGCAGTTTGAATCCCAGGGCCTACACTGAAGCTTTCTTT
CASSLNPRAYTEAFF